This T cell receptor (beta chain) was profiled in a study of blood T cell repertoires in COVID-19. About the study: Researchers got acute and convalescent COVID-19 samples from the United States, Italy and Spain.

CDR3 length: 16 residues. Germline V gene data show CDR1 as GTSNPN and CDR2 as SVGIG (reference sequence). The junction had 7 bases not matched to a gene; V was cut back by 1 base and J by 5 bases. The protocol was immunoSEQ multiplex PCR, while the TCRdb copy is restricted to in-frame clones and leaves out a portion. The repertoire holds roughly 150,000 clones, with around 83% as singletons. This sequence was found in a woman aged 45-59 years with acute or convalescent COVID-19. The sequenced sample consisted of peripheral blood. The rearrangement links TRBV30 to TRBJ1-4; 10 bases align to TRBD1. In DNA form, the CDR3 reads TGTGCCTGGAGTGATCCGGGACAGGGGCGGAATGAAAAACTGTTTTTT. It translates to CAWSDPGQGRNEKLFF. Together with reference TRBV30 and TRBJ1-4, the CDR3 gives the full variable domain: SQTIHQWPATLVQPVGSPLSLECTVEGTSNPNLYWYRQAAGRGLQLLFYSVGIGQISSEVPQNLSASRPQDRQFILSSKKLLLSDSGFYLCAWSDPGQGRNEKLFFGSGTQLSVL.